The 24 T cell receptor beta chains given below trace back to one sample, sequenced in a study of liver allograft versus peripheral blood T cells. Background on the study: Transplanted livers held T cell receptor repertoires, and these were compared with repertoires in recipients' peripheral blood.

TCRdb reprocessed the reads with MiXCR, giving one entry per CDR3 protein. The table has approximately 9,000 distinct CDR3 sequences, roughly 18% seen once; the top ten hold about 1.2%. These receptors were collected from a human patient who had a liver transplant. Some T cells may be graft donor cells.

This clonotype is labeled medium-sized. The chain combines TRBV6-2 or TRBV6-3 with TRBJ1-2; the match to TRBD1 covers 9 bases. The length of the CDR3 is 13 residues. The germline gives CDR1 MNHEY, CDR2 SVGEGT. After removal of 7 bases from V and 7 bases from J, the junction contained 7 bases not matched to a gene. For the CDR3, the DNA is TGTGCCAGCACCCACAGGGGGCTGAGTGGCTACACCTTC. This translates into CASTHRGLSGYTF.

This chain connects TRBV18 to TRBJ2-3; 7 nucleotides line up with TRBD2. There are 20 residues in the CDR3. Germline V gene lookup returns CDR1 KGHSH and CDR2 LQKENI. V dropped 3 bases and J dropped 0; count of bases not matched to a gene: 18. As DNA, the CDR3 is TGTGCCAGCTCACCCCCGAGACATCGGGACTATTCGTCTAGCACAGATACGCAGTATTTT. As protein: CASSPPRHRDYSSSTDTQYF.

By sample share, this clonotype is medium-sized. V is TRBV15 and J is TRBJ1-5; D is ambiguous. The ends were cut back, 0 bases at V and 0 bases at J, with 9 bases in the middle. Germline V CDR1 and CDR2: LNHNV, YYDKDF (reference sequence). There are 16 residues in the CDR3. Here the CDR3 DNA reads TGTGCCACCAGCAGAGATGGCATCCTTAGCAATCAGCCCCAGCATTTT. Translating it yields CATSRDGILSNQPQHF.

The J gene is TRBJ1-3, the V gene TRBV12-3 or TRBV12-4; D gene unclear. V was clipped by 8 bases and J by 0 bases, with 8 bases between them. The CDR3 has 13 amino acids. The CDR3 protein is CASQTPSGNTIYF. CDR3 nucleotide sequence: TGTGCCAGCCAGACCCCCTCTGGAAACACCATATATTTT.

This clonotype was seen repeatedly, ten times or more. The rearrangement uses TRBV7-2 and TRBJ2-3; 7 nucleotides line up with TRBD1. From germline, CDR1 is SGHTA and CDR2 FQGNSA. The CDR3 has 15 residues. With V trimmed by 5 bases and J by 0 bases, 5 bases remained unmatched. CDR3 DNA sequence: TGTGCCAGCAGCCAGGGACAGCCTAGCACAGATACGCAGTATTTT. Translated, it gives CASSQGQPSTDTQYF.

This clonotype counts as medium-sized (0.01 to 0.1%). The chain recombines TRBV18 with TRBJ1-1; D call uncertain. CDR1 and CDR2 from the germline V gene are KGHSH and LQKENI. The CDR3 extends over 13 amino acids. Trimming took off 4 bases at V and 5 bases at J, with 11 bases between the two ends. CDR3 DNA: TGTGCCAGCTCACAGGGAGTAAGGACTGAAGCTTTCTTT. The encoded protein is CASSQGVRTEAFF.

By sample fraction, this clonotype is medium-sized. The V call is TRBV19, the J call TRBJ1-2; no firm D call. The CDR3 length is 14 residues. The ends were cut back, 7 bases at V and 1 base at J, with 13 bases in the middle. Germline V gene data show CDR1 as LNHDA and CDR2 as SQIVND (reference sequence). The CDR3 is CASKETPNNYGYTF. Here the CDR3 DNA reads TGTGCCAGTAAAGAGACTCCGAATAACTATGGCTACACCTTC.

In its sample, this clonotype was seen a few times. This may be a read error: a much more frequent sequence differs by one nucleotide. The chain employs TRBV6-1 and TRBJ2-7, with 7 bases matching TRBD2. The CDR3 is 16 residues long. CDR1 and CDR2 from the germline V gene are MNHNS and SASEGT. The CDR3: CASTESGLQSYYELYF. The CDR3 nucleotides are TGTGCCAGCACCGAATCGGGACTACAATCCTACTACGAGCTGTACTTC.

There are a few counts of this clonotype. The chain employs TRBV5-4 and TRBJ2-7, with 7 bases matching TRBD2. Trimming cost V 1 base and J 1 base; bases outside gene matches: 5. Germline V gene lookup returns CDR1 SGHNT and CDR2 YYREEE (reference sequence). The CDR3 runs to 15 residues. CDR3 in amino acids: CASSLPGGSSYEQYF. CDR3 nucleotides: TGTGCCAGCAGCTTGCCGGGGGGTTCATCCTACGAGCAGTACTTC.

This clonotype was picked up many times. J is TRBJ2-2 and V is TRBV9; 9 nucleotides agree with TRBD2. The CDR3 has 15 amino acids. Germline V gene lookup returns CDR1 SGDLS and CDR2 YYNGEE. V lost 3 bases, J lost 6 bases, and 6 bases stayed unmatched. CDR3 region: CASSARTSEPGELFF. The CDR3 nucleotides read TGTGCCAGCAGCGCCCGGACTAGCGAACCCGGGGAGCTGTTTTTT.

In DNA form, the CDR3 reads TGTGCCAGCAGCTTGGGGGACAGAGAGAATGGCTACACCTTC. Translated, it gives CASSLGDRENGYTF. This chain connects TRBV5-6 to TRBJ1-2; 7 bases align to TRBD1. Germline values: CDR1 SGHDT, CDR2 YYEEEE. J was trimmed by 6 bases and V by 0 bases; bases with no gene match: 5. The CDR3 is made up of 14 amino acids.

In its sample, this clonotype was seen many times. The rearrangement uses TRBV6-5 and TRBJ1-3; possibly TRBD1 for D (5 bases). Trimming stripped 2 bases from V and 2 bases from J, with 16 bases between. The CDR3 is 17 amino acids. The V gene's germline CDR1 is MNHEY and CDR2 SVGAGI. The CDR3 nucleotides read TGTGCCAGCAGTTACGTCTCCTCAGGGACCCCTGGAAACACCATATATTTT. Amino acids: CASSYVSSGTPGNTIYF.

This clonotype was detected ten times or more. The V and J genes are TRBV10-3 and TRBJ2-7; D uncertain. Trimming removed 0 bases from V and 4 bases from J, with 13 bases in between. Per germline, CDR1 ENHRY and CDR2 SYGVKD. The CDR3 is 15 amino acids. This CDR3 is CAISESAARSYEQYF. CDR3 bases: TGTGCCATCAGTGAGTCCGCAGCCAGGAGTTACGAGCAGTACTTC.

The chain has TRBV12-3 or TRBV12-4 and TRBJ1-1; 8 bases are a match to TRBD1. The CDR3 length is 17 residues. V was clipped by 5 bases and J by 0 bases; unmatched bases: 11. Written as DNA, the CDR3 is TGTGCCAGCAGTACCACAGGGGGGCACACGTTGAACACTGAAGCTTTCTTT. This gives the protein CASSTTGGHTLNTEAFF.

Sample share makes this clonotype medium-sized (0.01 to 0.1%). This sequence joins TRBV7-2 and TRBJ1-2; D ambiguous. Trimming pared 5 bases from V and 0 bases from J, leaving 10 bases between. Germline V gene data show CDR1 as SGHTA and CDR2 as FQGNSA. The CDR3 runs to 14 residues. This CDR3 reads CASSRSGSNYGYTF. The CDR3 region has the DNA TGTGCCAGCAGCAGATCGGGTTCTAACTATGGCTACACCTTC. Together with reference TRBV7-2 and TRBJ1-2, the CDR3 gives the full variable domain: GAGVSQSPSNKVTEKGKDVELRCDPISGHTALYWYRQSLGQGLEFLIYFQGNSAPDKSGLPSDRFSAERTGGSVSTLTIQRTQQEDSAVYLCASSRSGSNYGYTFGSGTRLTVV.

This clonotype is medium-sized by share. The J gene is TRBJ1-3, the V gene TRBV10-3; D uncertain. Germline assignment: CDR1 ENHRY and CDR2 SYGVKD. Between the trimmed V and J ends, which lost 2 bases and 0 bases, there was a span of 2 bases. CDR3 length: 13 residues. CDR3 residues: CAISEISGNTIYF. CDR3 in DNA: TGTGCCATCAGTGAGATCTCTGGAAACACCATATATTTT.

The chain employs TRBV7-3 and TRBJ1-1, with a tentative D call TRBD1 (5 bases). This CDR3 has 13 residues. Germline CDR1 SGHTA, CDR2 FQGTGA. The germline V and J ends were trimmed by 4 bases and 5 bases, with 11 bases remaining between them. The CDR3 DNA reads TGTGCCAGCAGCTCCCATGGGGGGACTGAAGCTTTCTTT. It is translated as CASSSHGGTEAFF.

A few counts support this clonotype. The CDR3 region is CSVTTGRLAGDEQYF. CDR3 coding DNA: TGCAGTGTCACGACTGGGCGACTAGCGGGCGACGAGCAGTACTTC. The gene calls are TRBV20-1 and TRBJ2-7; TRBD2 aligns across 10 bases. The germline gives CDR1 DFQATT, CDR2 SNEGSKA (reference sequence). Trimming at V came to 7 bases and at J to 5 bases, leaving 14 bases not matched to a gene. The CDR3 has 15 residues.

The CDR3: CASSESGSREAQYF. CDR3 bases: TGTGCCAGCAGTGAATCGGGATCCAGGGAGGCCCAGTACTTC. This chain connects TRBV25-1 to TRBJ2-5; D is perhaps TRBD2 (6 bases). Germline lookup yields CDR1 MGHDK and CDR2 SYGVNS. The V end lost 1 base, the J end lost 9 bases, and 15 bases lay between the germline ends. CDR3 length: 14 amino acids.

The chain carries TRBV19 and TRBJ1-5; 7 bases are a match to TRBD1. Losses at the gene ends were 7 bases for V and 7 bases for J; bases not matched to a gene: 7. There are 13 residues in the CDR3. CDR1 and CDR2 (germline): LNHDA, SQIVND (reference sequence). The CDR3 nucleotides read TGTGCCAGTACTCGACAGGGCGGCCAGCCCCAGCATTTT. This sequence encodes CASTRQGGQPQHF.

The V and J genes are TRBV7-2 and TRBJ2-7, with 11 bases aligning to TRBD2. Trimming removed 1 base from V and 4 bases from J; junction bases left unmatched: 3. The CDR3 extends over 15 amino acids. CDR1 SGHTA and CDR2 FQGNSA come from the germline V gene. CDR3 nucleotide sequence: TGTGCCAGCAGCTTAGTGGCTAGCGGGGGGTACGAGCAGTACTTC. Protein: CASSLVASGGYEQYF.

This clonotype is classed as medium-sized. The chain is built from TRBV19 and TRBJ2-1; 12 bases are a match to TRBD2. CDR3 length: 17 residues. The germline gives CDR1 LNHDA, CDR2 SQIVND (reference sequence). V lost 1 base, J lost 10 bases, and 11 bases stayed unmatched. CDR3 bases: TGTGCCAGTAGTATAGGCTGGGGGACGACTAGCGGGGGAGAGCAGTTCTTC. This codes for CASSIGWGTTSGGEQFF.

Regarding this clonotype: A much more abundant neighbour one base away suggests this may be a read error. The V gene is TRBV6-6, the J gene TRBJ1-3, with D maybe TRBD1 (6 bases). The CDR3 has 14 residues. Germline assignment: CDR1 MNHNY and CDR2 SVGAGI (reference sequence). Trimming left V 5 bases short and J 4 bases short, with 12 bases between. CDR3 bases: TGTGCCAGCAGTCCCGACAGGAAGGGAAACACCATATATTTT. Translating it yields CASSPDRKGNTIYF.

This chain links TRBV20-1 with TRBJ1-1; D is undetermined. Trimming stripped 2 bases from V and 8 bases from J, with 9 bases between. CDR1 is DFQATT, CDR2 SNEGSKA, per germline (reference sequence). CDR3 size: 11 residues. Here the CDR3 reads CSARRSPEAFF. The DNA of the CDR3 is TGCAGTGCTAGAAGGTCGCCAGAAGCTTTCTTT.